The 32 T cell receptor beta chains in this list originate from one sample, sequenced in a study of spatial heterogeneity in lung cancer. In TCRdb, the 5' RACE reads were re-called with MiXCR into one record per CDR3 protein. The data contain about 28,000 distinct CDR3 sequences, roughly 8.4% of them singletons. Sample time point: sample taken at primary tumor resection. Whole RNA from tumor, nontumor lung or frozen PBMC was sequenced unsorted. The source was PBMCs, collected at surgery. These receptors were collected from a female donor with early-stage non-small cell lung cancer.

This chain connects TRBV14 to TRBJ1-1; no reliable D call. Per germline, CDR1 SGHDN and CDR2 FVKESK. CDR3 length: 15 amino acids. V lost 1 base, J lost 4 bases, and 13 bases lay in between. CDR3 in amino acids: CASSQGARASTEAFF. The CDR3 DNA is TGTGCCAGCAGCCAAGGGGCCCGGGCCAGCACTGAAGCTTTCTTT.

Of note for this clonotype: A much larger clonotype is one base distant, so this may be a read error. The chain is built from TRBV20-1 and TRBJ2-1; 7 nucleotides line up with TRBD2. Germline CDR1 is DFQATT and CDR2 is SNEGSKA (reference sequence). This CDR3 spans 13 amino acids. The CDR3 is CSATRGSYDEQFF. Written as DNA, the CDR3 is TGCAGTGCTACCCGCGGGAGCTACGATGAGCAGTTCTTC.

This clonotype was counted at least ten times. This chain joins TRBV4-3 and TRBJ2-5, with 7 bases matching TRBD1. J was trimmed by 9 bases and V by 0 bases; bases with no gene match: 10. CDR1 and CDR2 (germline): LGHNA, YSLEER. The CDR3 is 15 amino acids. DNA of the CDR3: TGCGCCAGCAGCCAAGATCGGGACAGACGTCTCGCCCAGTACTTC. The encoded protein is CASSQDRDRRLAQYF.

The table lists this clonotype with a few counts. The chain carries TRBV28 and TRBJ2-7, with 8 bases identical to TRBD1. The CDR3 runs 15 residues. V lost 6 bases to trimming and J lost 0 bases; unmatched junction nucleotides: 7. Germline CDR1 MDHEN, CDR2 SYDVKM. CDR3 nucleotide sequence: TGTGCCAGCAGCGCCGGGACAGGTGACTCCTACGAGCAGTACGTC. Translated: CASSAGTGDSYEQYV.

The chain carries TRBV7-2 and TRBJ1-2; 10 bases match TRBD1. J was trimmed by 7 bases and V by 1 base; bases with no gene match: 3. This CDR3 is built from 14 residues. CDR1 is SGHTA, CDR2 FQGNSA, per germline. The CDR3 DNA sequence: TGTGCCAGCAGCTTAGGGACAGGGGGAATTGGCTACACCTTC. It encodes CASSLGTGGIGYTF.

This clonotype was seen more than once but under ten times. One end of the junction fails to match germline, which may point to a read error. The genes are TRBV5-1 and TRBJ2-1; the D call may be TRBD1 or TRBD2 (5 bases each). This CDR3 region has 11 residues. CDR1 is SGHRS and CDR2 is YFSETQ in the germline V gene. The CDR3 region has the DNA TGCGCCAGCTCTTCCCGCGCCGGGACCCTCTTC. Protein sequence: CASSSRAGTLF.

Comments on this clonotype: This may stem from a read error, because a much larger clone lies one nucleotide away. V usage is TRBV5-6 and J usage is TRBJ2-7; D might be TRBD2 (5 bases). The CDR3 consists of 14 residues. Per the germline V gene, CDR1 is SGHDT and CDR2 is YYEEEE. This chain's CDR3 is CARSSARETYEQYF. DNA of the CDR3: TGTGCCAGGAGCTCCGCACGGGAAACCTACGAGCAGTACTTC.

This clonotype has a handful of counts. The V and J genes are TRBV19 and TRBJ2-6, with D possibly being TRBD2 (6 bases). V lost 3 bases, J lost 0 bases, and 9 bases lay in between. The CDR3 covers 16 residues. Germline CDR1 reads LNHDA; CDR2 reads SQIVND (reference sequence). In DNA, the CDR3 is TGTGCCAGTAGTATGCGGGGCTTCTCTGGGGCCAACGTCCTGACTTTC. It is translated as CASSMRGFSGANVLTF.

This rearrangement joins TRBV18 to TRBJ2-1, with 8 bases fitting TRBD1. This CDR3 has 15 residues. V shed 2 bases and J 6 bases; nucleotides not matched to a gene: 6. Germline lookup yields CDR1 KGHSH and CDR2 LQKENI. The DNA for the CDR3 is TGTGCCAGCTCACCAGGGACAGGAGACTTCAATGAGCAGTTCTTC. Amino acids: CASSPGTGDFNEQFF.

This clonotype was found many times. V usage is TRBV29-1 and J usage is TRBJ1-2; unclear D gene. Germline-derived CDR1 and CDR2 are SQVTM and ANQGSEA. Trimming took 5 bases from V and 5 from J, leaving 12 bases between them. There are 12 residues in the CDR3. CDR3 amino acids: CSVSAVGYGYTF. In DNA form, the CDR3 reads TGCAGCGTTTCCGCAGTGGGGTATGGCTACACCTTC.

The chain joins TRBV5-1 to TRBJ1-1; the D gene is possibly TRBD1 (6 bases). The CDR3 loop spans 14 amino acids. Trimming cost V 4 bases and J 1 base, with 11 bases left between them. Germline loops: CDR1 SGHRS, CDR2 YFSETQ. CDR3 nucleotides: TGCGCCAGCAGCCCGTGGGGACAGAACACTGAAGCTTTCTTT. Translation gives CASSPWGQNTEAFF.

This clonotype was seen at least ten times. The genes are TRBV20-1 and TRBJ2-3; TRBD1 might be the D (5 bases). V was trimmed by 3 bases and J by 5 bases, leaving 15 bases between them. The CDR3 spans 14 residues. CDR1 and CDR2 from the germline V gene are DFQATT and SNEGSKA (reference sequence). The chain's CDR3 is CSASRQTALDTQYF. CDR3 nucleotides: TGCAGTGCTAGTCGGCAGACAGCTTTAGATACGCAGTATTTT.

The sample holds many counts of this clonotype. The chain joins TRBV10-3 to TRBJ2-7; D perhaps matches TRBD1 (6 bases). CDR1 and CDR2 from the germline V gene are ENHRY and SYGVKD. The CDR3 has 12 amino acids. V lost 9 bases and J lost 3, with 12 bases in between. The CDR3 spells CAITGSGYEQYF. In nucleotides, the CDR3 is TGTGCCATTACAGGGTCTGGCTACGAGCAGTACTTC.

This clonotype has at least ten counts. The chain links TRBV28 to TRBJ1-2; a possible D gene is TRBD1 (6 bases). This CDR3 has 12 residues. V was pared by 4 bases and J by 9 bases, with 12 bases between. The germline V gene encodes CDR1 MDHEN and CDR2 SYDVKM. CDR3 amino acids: CASSWARGSYTF. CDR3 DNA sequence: TGTGCCAGCAGTTGGGCCAGGGGTAGCTACACCTTC.

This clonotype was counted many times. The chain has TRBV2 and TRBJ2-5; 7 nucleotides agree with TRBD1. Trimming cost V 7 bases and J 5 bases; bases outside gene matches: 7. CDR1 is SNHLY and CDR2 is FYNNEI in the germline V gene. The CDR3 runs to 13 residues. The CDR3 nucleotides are TGTGCCAGCAAGCGATCGACAGGGGAGACCCAGTACTTC. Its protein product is CASKRSTGETQYF. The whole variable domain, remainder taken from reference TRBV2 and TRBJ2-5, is EPEVTQTPSHQVTQMGQEVILRCVPISNHLYFYWYRQILGQKVEFLVSFYNNEISEKSEIFDDQFSVERPDGSNFTLKIRSTKLEDSAMYFCASKRSTGETQYFGPGTRLLVL.

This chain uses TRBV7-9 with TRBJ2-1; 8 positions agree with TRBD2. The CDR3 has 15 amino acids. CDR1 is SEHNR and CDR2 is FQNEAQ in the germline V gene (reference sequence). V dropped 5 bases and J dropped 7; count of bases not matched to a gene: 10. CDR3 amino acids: CASSPRPGLVNEQFF. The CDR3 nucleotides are TGTGCCAGCAGCCCTCGTCCGGGACTAGTAAATGAGCAGTTCTTC. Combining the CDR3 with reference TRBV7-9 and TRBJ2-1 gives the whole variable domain DTGVSQNPRHKITKRGQNVTFRCDPISEHNRLYWYRQTLGQGPEFLTYFQNEAQLEKSRLLSDRFSAERPKGSFSTLEIQRTEQGDSAMYLCASSPRPGLVNEQFFGPGTRLTVL.

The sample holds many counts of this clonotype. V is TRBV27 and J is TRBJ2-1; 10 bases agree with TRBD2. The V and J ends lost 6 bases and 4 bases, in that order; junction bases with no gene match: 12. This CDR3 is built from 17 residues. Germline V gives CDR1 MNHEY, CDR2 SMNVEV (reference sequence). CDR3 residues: CASRRRIAGGSYNEQFF. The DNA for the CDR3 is TGTGCCAGCAGGCGAAGAATAGCGGGAGGTTCTTACAATGAGCAGTTCTTC.

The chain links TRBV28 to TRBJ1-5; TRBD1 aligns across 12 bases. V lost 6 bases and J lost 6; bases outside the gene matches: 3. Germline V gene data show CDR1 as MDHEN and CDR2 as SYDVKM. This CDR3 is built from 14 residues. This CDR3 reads CASRGTGGLQPQHF. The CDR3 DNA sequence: TGTGCCAGCAGGGGGACAGGGGGCCTTCAGCCCCAGCATTTT. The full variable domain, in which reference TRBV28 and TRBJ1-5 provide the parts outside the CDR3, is DVKVTQSSRYLVKRTGEKVFLECVQDMDHENMFWYRQDPGLGLRLIYFSYDVKMKEKGDIPEGYSVSREKKERFSLILESASTNQTSMYLCASRGTGGLQPQHFGDGTRLSIL.

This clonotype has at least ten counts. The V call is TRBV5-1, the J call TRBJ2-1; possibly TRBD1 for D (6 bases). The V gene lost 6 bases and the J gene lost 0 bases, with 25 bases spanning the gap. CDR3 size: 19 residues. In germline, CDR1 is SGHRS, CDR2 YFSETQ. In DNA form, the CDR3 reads TGCGCCAGCAAGCGGCAAGGGACAATCGTCCAGAGCTCCTACAATGAGCAGTTCTTC. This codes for CASKRQGTIVQSSYNEQFF.

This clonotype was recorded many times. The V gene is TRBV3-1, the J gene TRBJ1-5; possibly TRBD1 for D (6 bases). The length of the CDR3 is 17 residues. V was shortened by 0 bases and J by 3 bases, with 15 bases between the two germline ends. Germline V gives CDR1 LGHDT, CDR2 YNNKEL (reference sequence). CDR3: CASSQEGQRGINQPQHF. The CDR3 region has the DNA TGTGCCAGCAGCCAAGAAGGACAGAGGGGAATCAATCAGCCCCAGCATTTT.

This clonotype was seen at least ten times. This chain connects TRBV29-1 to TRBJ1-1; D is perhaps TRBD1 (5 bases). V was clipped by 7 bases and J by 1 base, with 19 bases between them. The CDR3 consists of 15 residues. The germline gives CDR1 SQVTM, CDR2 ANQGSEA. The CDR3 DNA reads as TGCAGCGGGCCTCGTACGACAGAACGGAACACTGAAGCTTTCTTT. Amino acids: CSGPRTTERNTEAFF.

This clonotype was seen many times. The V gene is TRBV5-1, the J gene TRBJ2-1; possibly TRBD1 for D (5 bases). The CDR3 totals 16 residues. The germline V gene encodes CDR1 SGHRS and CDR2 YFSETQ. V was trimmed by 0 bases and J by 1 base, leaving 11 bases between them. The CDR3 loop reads CASSLGIAGSYNEQFF. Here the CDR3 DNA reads TGCGCCAGCAGCTTGGGAATAGCAGGGTCCTACAATGAGCAGTTCTTC.

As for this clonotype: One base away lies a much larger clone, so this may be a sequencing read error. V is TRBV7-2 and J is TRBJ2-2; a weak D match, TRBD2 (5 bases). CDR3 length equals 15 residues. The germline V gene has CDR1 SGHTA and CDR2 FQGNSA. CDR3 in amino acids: CASRWTLRDTGEPFF. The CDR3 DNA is TGTGCCAGCAGGTGGACCTTGCGAGACACCGGGGAGCCGTTTTTT.

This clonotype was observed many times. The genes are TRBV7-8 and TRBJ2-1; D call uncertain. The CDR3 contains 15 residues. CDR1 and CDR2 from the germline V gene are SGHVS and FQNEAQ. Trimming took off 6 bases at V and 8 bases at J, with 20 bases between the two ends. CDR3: CASSHPGSGQDEQFF. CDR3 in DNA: TGTGCCAGCAGTCATCCCGGCTCGGGCCAGGATGAGCAGTTCTTC.

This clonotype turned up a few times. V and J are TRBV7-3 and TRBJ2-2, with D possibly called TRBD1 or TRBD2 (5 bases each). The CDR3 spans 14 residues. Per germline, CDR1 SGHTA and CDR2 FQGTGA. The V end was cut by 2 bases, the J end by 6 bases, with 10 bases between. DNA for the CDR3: TGTGCCAGCAGCTTATACAAGGGACCCGGGGAGCTGTTTTTT. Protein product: CASSLYKGPGELFF.

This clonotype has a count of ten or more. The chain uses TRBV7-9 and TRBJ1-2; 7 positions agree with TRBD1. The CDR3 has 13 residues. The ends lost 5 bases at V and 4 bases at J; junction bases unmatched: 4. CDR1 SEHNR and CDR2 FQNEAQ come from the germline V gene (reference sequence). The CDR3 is CASSRDSSYGYTF. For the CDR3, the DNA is TGTGCCAGCAGCAGGGACAGCAGCTATGGCTACACCTTC.

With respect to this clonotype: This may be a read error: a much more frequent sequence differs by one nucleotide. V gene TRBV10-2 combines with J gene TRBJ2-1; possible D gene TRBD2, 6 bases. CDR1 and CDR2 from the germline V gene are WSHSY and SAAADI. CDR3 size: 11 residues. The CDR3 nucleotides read TGCGCCAGCAGGGAGGGAGGTGAGCAGTCCTTC. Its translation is CASREGGEQSF.

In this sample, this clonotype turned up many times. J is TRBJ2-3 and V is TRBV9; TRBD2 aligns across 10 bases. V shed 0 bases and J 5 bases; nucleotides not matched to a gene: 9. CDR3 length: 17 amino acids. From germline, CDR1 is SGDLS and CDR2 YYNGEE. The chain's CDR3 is CASSVGSLAGVGDTQYF. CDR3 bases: TGTGCCAGCAGCGTAGGAAGTCTAGCGGGAGTTGGAGATACGCAGTATTTT. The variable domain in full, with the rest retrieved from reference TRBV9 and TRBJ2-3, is DSGVTQTPKHLITATGQRVTLRCSPRSGDLSVYWYQQSLDQGLQFLIQYYNGEERAKGNILERFSAQQFPDLHSELNLSSLELGDSALYFCASSVGSLAGVGDTQYFGPGTRLTVL.

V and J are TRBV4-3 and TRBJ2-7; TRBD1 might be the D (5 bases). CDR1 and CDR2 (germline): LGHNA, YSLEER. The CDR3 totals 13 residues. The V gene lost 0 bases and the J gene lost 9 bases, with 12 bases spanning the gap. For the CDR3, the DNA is TGCGCCAGCAGCCAAGATGGGGCCGGCGGGCAGTACTTC. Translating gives CASSQDGAGGQYF.

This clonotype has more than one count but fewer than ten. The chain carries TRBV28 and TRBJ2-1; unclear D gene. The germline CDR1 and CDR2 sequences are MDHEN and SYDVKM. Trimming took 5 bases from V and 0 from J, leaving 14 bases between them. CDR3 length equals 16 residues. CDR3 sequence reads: CASSDLQARSYNEQFF. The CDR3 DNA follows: TGTGCCAGCAGTGACCTGCAAGCCCGCTCCTACAATGAGCAGTTCTTC.

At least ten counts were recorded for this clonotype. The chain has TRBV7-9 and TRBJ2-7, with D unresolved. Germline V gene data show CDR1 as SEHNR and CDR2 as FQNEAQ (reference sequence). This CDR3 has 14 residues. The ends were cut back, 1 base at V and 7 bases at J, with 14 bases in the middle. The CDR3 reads CASSLGGSGREQYV. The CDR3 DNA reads TGTGCCAGCAGCTTAGGTGGTTCCGGGCGGGAGCAGTACGTC.

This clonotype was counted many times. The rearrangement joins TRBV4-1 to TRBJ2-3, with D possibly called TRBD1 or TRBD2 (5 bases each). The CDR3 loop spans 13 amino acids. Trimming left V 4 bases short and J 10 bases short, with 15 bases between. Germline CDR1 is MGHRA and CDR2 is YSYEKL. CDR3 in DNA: TGCGCCAGCAGCCGAATTGGGACCAACCCGCAGTATTTT. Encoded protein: CASSRIGTNPQYF.